The clone carrying this T cell receptor (beta chain) was found many times. The antigen is not known. One end of the junction fails to match germline, which may point to a read error. This record belongs to a study of spatial heterogeneity in lung cancer. Study-level points and caveats: Ubiquitous expanded tumor TCRs appeared in blood more at resection than follow-up.

TCRdb recomputed calls from the 5' RACE reads with MiXCR, one row per CDR3 protein. Found here are tens of thousands of distinct CDR3 sequences, 3.3% of them singletons; the top ten hold less than 35%. The time point was: sample taken at primary tumor resection. Without sorting, whole RNA was sequenced from tumor, nontumor lung or frozen PBMC. The starting material was PBMCs, obtained at surgery. The sequence derives from a female donor with early-stage non-small cell lung cancer.

In DNA form, the CDR3 reads TGTGCCATCAAATCGGGACAGGGGGCAGCCGGGGAGCTGTCTTTT. Translation gives CAIKSGQGAAGELSF. The J gene is TRBJ2-2, the V gene TRBV10-3, with 12 bases fitting TRBD1. CDR1 is ENHRY and CDR2 is SYGVKD in the germline V gene. The CDR3 extends over 15 amino acids.